These 5 T cell receptor beta chains were sequenced from one sample in a study of OX40 agonist ivuxolimab in advanced cancers. Clones were sequenced by immunoSEQ multiplex PCR, and TCRdb holds only the in-frame ones, with some missing. Altogether fewer than 110,000 clones are present, 85% to 95% being singletons, with the ten largest covering roughly 1.2%. Sample: CD4+ or CD8+ T cells sorted from blood, taken in a trial of the OX40 agonist ivuxolimab. The receptors were sampled from an adult with an advanced solid tumor such as melanoma, head and neck, liver or kidney cancer.

This rearrangement joins TRBV7-2 to TRBJ2-6, with D unclear. Trimming took 4 bases from V and 0 from J, leaving 10 bases between them. Per germline, CDR1 SGHTA and CDR2 FQGNSA. The CDR3 is made up of 16 amino acids. CDR3 amino acids: CASSSFMSSGANVLTF. CDR3 nucleotides: TGTGCCAGCAGCTCTTTCATGAGCTCTGGGGCCAACGTCCTGACTTTC.

The gene calls are TRBV7-8 and TRBJ2-2, with D perhaps TRBD1 (5 bases). The CDR3 is 16 residues long. Trimming removed 1 base at V and 6 bases at J, with 15 bases between. Germline V gene lookup returns CDR1 SGHVS and CDR2 FQNEAQ. The CDR3 coding sequence is TGTGCCAGCAGCTTAGTAGTGCGACAGACCGCCGGGGAGCTGTTTTTT. Encoded protein: CASSLVVRQTAGELFF.

V is TRBV18 and J is TRBJ2-1; 11 bases are a match to TRBD2. The J segment lost 4 bases and the V segment lost 6 bases, leaving 8 bases of the junction unmatched. Germline CDR1 is KGHSH and CDR2 is LQKENI. This CDR3 is built from 16 residues. The CDR3 DNA is TGTGCCAGCTCTCCGCCTAGCGGGAGGACGTACAATGAGCAGTTCTTC. Protein sequence: CASSPPSGRTYNEQFF.

This chain connects TRBV6-6 to TRBJ2-1; D is undetermined. V shed 6 bases and J shed 8 bases, with 11 bases lying between them. The germline V gene encodes CDR1 MNHNY and CDR2 SVGAGI (reference sequence). The CDR3 has 12 amino acids. The CDR3 protein is CASSQGGDEQFF. The CDR3 nucleotides are TGTGCCAGCAGCCAAGGTGGCGATGAGCAGTTCTTC.

The V gene is TRBV4-2, the J gene TRBJ1-1; possibly TRBD1 for D (6 bases). Germline V gene data show CDR1 as LGHNA and CDR2 as YNFKEQ. V lost 1 base and J 6 bases, leaving 12 bases between the germline ends. The CDR3 consists of 14 residues. Written as DNA, the CDR3 is TGTGCCAGCAGCCAAGGTGGGGGCGCGGCTGAAGCTTTCTTT. This codes for CASSQGGGAAEAFF.